This T cell receptor (beta chain) was profiled in a study of T cell responses to AZD1222 COVID-19 vaccine. TCRdb's copy holds only in-frame clones and misses some; the assay was immunoSEQ multiplex PCR. The sample has some 100,000 clones, about 90% seen once. V dropped 0 bases and J dropped 7 bases, with 24 bases sitting between them. The V gene's germline CDR1 is LGHDT and CDR2 YNNKEL (reference sequence). The CDR3 spans 19 residues. The source material was peripheral blood, sampled on day 0 of AZD1222 vaccination. The chain has TRBV3-1 (or the pseudogene TRBV3-2) and TRBJ2-2; TRBD1 or TRBD2 may be the D gene (6 bases each). The sequence came from an adult in good health. The CDR3 DNA follows: TGTGCCAGCAGCCAAGAAGTTGATAAGGGGGGTTACGTTCTCGGGGAGCTGTTTTTT. Amino acid sequence: CASSQEVDKGGYVLGELFF.